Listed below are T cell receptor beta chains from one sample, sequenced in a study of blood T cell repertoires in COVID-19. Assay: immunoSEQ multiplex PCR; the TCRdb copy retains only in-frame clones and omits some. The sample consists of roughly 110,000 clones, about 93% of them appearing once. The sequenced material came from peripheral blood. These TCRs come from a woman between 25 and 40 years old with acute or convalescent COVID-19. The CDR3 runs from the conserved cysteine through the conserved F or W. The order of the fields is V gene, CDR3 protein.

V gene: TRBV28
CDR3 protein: CVVRVGSSIADTQYF

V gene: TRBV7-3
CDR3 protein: CASSPALAGGRDEQFF

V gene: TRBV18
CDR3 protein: CASSRSGTSGAISYNEQFF

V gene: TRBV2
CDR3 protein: CASSEAGQGRQPQHF

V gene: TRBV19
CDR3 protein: CASSIAPDRGPGGTQYF

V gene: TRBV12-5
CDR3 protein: CASGLVWAGDEKLFF

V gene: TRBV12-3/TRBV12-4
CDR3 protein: CASSLFQPYEQYF

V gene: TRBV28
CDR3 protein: CASSPTGTNEKLFF

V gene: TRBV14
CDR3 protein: CASSQASGAAYNEQFF

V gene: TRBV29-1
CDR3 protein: CSAEVSGRTAYEQYF

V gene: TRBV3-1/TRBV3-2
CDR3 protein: CASSQDLRLVVDEQFF

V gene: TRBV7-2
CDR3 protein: CASSLGNSFTGELFF

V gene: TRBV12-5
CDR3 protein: CASGYTGAQGEAFF

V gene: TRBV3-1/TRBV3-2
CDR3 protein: CASSRSLGTSGSAERQYF

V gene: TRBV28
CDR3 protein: CAGGTGGDEQYF

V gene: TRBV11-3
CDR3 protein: CASSPGLAGGMADTQYF

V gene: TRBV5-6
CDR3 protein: CASSLFRDRGPDTQYF

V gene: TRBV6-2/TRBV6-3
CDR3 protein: CASSTGTDNSPLHF

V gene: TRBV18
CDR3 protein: CASSPRQGGSYNSPLHF

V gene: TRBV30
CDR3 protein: CAWSVQETQYF

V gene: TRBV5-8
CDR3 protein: CASSLGVWGLGANVLTF

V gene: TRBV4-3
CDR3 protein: CASSPGLAGGPGDTQYF

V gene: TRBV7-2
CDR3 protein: CASSFTGSNQPQHF

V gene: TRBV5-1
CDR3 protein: CASSYLAGASTDTQYF

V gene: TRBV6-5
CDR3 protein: CASKSRGQEKLFF

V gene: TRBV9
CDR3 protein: CASSDKTGTGAYEQYF

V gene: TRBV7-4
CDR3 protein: CASWDRASSSYEQYF

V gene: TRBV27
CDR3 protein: CASSWQGSHQPQHF

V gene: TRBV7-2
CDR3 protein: CASSLDRGGKPQHF

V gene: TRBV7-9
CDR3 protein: CASSLDGIRGYTF

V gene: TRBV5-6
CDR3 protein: CASSYRLVPDTQYF

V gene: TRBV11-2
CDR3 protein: CASGRDRYNEQFF

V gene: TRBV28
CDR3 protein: CASSPETGFRYEQYF

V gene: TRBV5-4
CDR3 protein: CASSHDTGELFF

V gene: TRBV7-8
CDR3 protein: CASSQARLAGNNEQFF

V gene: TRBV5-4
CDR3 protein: CASSLDAGNQETQYF

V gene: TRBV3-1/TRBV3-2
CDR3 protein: CASSEDDRGEWRYGYTF

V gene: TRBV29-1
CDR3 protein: CSVDRGYTEAFF

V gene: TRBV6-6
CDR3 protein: CASSQTSWGTITDTQYF

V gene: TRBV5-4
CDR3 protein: CASSLGAGGKNNEQFF

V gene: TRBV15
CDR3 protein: CATSKRQGAQPQHF

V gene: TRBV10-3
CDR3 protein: CAISVDRDQPQHF

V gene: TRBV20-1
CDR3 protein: CSASLPLFPSEAFF